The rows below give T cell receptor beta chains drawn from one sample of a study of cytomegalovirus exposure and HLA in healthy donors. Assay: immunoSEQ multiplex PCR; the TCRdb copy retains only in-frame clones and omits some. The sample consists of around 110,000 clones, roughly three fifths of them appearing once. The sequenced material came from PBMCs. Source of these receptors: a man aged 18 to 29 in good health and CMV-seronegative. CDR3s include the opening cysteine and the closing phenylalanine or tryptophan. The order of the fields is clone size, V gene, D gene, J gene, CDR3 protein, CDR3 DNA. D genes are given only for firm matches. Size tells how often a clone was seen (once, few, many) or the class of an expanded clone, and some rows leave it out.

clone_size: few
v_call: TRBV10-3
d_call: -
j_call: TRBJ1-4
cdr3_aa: CAISERRCLLVDNEKLFF
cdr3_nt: TGTGCCATCAGTGAGCGAAGATGTCTCCTAGTCGACAATGAAAAACTGTTTTTT

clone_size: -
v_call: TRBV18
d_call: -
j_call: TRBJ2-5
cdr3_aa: CASSPSTETQYF
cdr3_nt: TGTGCCAGCTCACCTTCTACCGAGACCCAGTACTTC

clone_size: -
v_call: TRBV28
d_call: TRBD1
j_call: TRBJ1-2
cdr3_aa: CASSLLGTGLNYGYTF
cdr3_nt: TGTGCCAGCAGTTTACTCGGGACAGGCCTAAACTATGGCTACACCTTC

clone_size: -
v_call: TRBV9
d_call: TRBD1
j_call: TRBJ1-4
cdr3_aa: CASSVVGQGSEKLFF
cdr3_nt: TGTGCCAGCAGCGTAGTGGGACAGGGGAGTGAAAAACTGTTTTTT

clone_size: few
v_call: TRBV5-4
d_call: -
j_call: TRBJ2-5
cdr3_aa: CASSVPGVETQYF
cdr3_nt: TGTGCCAGCAGCGTACCAGGGGTTGAGACCCAGTACTTC

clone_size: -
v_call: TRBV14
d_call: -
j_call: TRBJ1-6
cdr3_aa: CASSQGRGSNSPLHF
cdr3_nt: TGTGCCAGCAGCCAAGGTCGGGGGTCTAATTCACCCCTCCACTTT

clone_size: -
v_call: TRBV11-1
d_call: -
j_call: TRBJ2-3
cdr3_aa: CASSLAIDTQYF
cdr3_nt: TGTGCCAGCAGCTTAGCTATAGATACGCAGTATTTT

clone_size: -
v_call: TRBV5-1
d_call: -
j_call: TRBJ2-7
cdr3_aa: CASSSVTGSYEQYF
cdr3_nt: TGCGCCAGCAGCTCCGTTACAGGTTCCTACGAGCAGTACTTC

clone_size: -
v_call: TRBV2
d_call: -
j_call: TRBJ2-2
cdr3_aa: CASRPGQGIHGELFF
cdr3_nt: TGTGCCAGCAGGCCCGGGCAGGGGATTCACGGGGAGCTGTTTTTT

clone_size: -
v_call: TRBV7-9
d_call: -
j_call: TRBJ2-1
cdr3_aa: CASRALTEQFF
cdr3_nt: TGTGCCAGCAGGGCCTTAACTGAGCAGTTCTTC

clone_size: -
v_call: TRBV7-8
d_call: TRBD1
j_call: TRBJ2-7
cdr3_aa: CASSPDRVSYEQYF
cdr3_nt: TGTGCCAGCAGCCCCGACAGGGTCTCCTACGAGCAGTACTTC

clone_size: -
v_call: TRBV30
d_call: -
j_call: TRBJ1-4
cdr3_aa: CAWSPLSRVGEKLFF
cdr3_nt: TGTGCCTGGAGTCCCCTCAGCAGGGTGGGTGAAAAACTGTTTTTT

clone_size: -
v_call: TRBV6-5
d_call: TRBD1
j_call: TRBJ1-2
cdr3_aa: CASRGGTDPYGYTF
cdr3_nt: TGTGCCAGCAGAGGCGGGACAGACCCCTATGGCTACACCTTC

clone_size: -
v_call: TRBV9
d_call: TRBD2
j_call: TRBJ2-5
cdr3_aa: CASSGRAGLAGGETQYF
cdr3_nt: TGTGCCAGCAGCGGTCGAGCCGGACTAGCGGGGGGTGAGACCCAGTACTTC

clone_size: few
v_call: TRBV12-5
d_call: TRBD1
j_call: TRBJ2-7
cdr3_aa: CASGSGTGHYEQYF
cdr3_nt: TGTGCTAGTGGCTCCGGGACAGGGCACTACGAGCAGTACTTC

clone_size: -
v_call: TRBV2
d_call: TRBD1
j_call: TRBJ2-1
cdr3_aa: CASSELPDRVGFF
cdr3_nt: TGTGCCAGCAGTGAACTCCCAGACAGGGTAGGTTTCTTC

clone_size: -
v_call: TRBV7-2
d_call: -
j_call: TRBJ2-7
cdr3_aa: CASSPRMGPGYEQYF
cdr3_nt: TGTGCCAGCAGCCCAAGGATGGGGCCCGGCTACGAGCAGTACTTC

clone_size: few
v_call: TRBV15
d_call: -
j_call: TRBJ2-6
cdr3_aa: CATSSGGPGANVLTF
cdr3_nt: TGTGCCACCAGCAGCGGAGGGCCTGGGGCCAACGTCCTGACTTTC

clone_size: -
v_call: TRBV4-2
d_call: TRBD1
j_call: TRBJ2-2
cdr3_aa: CASSQGTGGFGELFF
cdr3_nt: TGTGCCAGCAGCCAAGGGACAGGTGGTTTCGGGGAGCTGTTTTTT

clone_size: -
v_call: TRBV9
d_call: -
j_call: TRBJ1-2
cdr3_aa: CASSFLDWPIYGYTF
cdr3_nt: TGTGCCAGCAGCTTCTTGGACTGGCCCATCTATGGCTACACCTTC

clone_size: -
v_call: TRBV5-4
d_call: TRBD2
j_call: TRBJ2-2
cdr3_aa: CASSPPTSANTGELFF
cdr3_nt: TGTGCCAGCAGCCCACCGACTAGCGCCAACACCGGGGAGCTGTTTTTT

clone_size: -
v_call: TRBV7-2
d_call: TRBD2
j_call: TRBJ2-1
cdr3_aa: CASSLAGTSGFNEQFF
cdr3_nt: TGTGCCAGCAGCTTAGCCGGGACTAGCGGATTCAATGAGCAGTTCTTC

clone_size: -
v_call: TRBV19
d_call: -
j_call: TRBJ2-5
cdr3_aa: CASSRRGETQHF
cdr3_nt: TGTGCCAGTAGTAGGAGGGGAGAGACCCAGCACTTC

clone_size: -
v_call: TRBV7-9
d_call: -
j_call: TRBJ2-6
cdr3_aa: CASSFTGSGANVLTF
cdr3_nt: TGTGCCAGCAGCTTCACAGGGTCGGGGGCCAACGTCCTGACTTTC

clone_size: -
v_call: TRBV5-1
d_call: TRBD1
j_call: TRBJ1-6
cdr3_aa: CASSLTHDRATYNSPLHF
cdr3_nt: TGCGCCAGCAGCTTGACGCACGACAGGGCGACCTATAATTCACCCCTCCACTTT

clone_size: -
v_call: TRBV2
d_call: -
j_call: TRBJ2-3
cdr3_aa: CASNREITDTQYF
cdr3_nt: TGTGCCAGCAATCGGGAAATCACAGATACGCAGTATTTT

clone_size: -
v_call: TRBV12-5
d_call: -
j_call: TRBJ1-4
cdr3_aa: CASGYGKLFF
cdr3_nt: TGTGCTAGTGGTTACGGAAAACTGTTTTTT

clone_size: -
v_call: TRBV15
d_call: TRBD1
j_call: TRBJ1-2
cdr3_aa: CATSSLGQGFGYTF
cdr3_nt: TGTGCCACCAGCAGTTTGGGACAGGGGTTCGGCTACACCTTC

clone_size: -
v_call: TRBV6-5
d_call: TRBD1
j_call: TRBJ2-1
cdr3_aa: CASRDSNYNEQFF
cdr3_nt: TGTGCCAGCCGGGACAGCAACTATAATGAGCAGTTCTTC

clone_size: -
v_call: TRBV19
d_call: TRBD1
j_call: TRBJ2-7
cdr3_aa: CASSRTGIAWEQYF
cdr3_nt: TGTGCCAGTAGTAGGACAGGGATCGCCTGGGAGCAGTACTTC

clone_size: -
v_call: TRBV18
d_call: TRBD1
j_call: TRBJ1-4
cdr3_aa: CASSPSGQALGEKLFF
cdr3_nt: TGTGCCAGCTCACCCTCGGGACAGGCCCTGGGTGAAAAACTGTTTTTT

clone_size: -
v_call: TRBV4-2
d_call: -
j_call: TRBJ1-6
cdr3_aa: CASSLNRDQGNSPLHF
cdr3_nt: TGTGCCAGCAGCCTCAACAGGGATCAAGGGAATTCACCCCTCCACTTT

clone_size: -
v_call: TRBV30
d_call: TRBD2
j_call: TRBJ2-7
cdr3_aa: CAWRVRTSGFLSYEQYF
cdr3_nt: TGTGCCTGGCGTGTAAGGACTAGCGGGTTCCTCTCCTACGAGCAGTACTTC

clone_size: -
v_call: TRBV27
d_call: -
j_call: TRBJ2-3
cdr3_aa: CASTQDITDTQYF
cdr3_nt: TGTGCCAGCACCCAGGACATCACAGATACGCAGTATTTT

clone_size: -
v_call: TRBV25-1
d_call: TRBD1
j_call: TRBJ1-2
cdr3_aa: CASSENPGTANYGYTF
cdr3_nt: TGTGCCAGCAGTGAAAACCCCGGGACAGCTAACTATGGCTACACCTTC

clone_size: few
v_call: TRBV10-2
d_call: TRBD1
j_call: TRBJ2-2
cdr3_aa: CASSGQGIGELFF
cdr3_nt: TGCGCCAGCAGTGGACAGGGAATCGGGGAGCTGTTTTTT

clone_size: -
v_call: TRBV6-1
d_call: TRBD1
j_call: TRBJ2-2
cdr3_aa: CASVDRVPTGELFF
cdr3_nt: TGTGCCAGCGTAGACAGGGTCCCCACCGGGGAGCTGTTTTTT

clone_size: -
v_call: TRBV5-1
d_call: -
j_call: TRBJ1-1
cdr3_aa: CASSLLGARGTEAFF
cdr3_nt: TGCGCCAGCAGCTTATTGGGGGCACGGGGCACTGAAGCTTTCTTT

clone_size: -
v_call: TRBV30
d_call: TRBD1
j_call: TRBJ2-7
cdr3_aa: CAWRQGRWEQYF
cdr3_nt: TGTGCCTGGCGACAGGGGCGATGGGAGCAGTACTTC

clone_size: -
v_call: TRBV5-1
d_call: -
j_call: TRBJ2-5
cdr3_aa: CASSRLGETQYF
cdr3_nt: TGCGCCAGCAGCCGACTTGGAGAGACCCAGTACTTC

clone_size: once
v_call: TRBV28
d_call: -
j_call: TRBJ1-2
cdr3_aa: CASSSLGGGNYGYTF
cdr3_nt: TGTGCCAGCAGCTCCCTTGGGGGGGGAAACTATGGCTACACCTTC

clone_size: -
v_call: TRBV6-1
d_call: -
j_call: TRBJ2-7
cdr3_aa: CASSEARYEQYF
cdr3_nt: TGTGCCAGCAGTGAAGCCCGCTACGAGCAGTACTTC

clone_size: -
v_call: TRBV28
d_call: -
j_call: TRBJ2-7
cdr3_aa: CASSRSGTSYEQYF
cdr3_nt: TGTGCCAGCAGTAGATCCGGGACATCCTACGAGCAGTACTTC

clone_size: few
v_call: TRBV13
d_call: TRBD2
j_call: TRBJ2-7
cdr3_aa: CASRPSGSYEQYF
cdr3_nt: TGTGCCAGCAGGCCTAGCGGGAGCTACGAGCAGTACTTC

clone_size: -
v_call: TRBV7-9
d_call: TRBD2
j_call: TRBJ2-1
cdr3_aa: CASSFQLAGYNEQFF
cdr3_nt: TGTGCCAGCAGCTTCCAACTAGCGGGGTACAATGAGCAGTTCTTC

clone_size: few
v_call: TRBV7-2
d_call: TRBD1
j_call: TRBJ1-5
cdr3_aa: CASSLWQGAGSHQPQHF
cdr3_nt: TGTGCCAGCAGCTTATGGCAGGGGGCTGGTTCACATCAGCCCCAGCATTTT

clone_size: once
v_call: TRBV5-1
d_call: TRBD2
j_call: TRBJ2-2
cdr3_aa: CASTLAATNTGELFF
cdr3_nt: TGCGCCAGCACCCTAGCGGCTACGAACACCGGGGAGCTGTTTTTT

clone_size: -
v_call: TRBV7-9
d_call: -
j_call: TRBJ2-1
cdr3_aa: CASSPQNEQFF
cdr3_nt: TGTGCCAGCAGCCCCCAGAATGAGCAGTTCTTC

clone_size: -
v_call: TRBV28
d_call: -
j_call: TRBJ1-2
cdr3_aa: CASSLRAYGYTF
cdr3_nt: TGTGCCAGCAGTTTGCGAGCCTATGGCTACACCTTC

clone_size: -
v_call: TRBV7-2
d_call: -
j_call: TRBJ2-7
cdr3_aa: CASSFQRGSYEQYF
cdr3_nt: TGTGCCAGCAGCTTTCAACGGGGTTCCTACGAGCAGTACTTC

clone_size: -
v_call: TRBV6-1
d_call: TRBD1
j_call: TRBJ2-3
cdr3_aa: CASSFGQGRPDTQYF
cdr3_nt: TGTGCCAGCAGTTTCGGACAGGGGAGGCCAGATACGCAGTATTTT